Below are 2 T cell receptor beta chains sequenced from a single sample in a study of cytomegalovirus exposure and HLA in healthy donors. Here immunoSEQ multiplex PCR was the method, and the copy in TCRdb shows in-frame clones only, minus some. Among about 360,000 clones listed, about nine tenths were seen once. Sequencing was done on a sample of PBMCs. These receptors came from a woman aged 18-29 years in good health and CMV-seronegative.

The chain joins TRBV27 to TRBJ2-1; 9 positions agree with TRBD2. J was trimmed by 0 bases and V by 4 bases; bases with no gene match: 1. CDR1 MNHEY and CDR2 SMNVEV come from the germline V gene (reference sequence). The CDR3 has 15 residues. For the CDR3, the DNA is TGTGCCAGCAGTTATAGCGGGAGCTCCTACAATGAGCAGTTCTTC. Translated, it gives CASSYSGSSYNEQFF.

The V gene is TRBV28, the J gene TRBJ1-3, with 9 bases aligning to TRBD1. In germline, CDR1 is MDHEN, CDR2 SYDVKM. The V segment lost 9 bases and the J segment 4 bases; nucleotides outside the gene matches: 4. This CDR3 is 13 amino acids long. The CDR3 sequence is CASTGGAGNTIYF. CDR3 nucleotides: TGTGCCAGTACAGGGGGCGCGGGAAACACCATATATTTT.